The 14 T cell receptor beta chains reported below all come from one sample, sequenced in a study of blood T cell repertoires in COVID-19. This table comes from immunoSEQ multiplex PCR, and its TCRdb copy is limited to in-frame clones, with some not included. Of tens of thousands of clones detected, roughly 90% appear once; the ten largest clones hold under 4.5%. The specimen sequenced was peripheral blood. These receptors were collected from a human donor in a cohort sampled during active COVID-19.

The gene calls are TRBV28 and TRBJ2-7, with 9 bases that match TRBD1. Germline CDR1 reads MDHEN; CDR2 reads SYDVKM. V lost 7 bases and J lost 6; bases outside the gene matches: 10. This CDR3 has 14 amino acids. The CDR3 loop is CASTWDRDRSEQYF. CDR3 sequence (DNA): TGTGCCAGCACCTGGGACAGGGATAGGAGCGAGCAGTACTTC.

The gene calls are TRBV28 and TRBJ1-4; D might be TRBD1 (6 bases). CDR3 length: 15 amino acids. V dropped 6 bases and J dropped 0 bases, with 11 bases sitting between them. Per the germline V gene, CDR1 is MDHEN and CDR2 is SYDVKM. CDR3 sequence reads: CASSGDTSTNEKLFF. CDR3 nucleotide sequence: TGTGCCAGCAGCGGGGACACTTCAACTAATGAAAAACTGTTTTTT.

V and J are TRBV28 and TRBJ2-1, with 9 bases that match TRBD1. The CDR3 extends over 19 amino acids. The junction had 17 bases not matched to a gene; V was cut back by 8 bases and J by 0 bases. Germline V gene lookup returns CDR1 MDHEN and CDR2 SYDVKM. DNA of the CDR3: TGTGCCAGCTTCACAGGGGGCCAAAGAAAACCGAGCTCCTACAATGAGCAGTTCTTC. Its protein is CASFTGGQRKPSSYNEQFF.

This clone was seen more than once but under ten times. The DNA for the CDR3 is TGTGCCAGTAGTATCGGAGAGAATGAAGCTTTCTTT. It is translated as CASSIGENEAFF. The rearrangement joins TRBV19 to TRBJ1-1, with D unclear. This CDR3 is 12 amino acids long. Between the trimmed V and J ends, which lost 3 bases and 7 bases, there was a span of 9 bases. Germline CDR1 LNHDA, CDR2 SQIVND (reference sequence).

This clone was seen just once. The chain employs TRBV27 and TRBJ2-3; 7 bases map to TRBD2. The CDR3 contains 14 residues. The V gene's germline CDR1 is MNHEY and CDR2 SMNVEV (reference sequence). Unmatched junction bases numbered 7, after V lost 7 bases and J lost 3 bases. The CDR3 loop reads CASKGRALTDTQYF. CDR3 DNA sequence: TGTGCCAGCAAGGGGAGGGCCTTAACAGATACGCAGTATTTT.

The genes are TRBV19 and TRBJ1-1, with TRBD1 as a possible D gene (6 bases). The CDR3 consists of 14 residues. The germline gives CDR1 LNHDA, CDR2 SQIVND (reference sequence). V lost 3 bases, J lost 6 bases, and 14 bases lay in between. In nucleotides, the CDR3 is TGTGCCAGTAGTATCGGGCAGGGGTCGGCTGAAGCTTTCTTT. The encoded protein is CASSIGQGSAEAFF.

This chain links TRBV6-5 with TRBJ1-6; no firm D call. CDR1 is MNHEY, CDR2 SVGAGI, per germline. V was pared by 6 bases and J by 6 bases, with 6 bases between. The CDR3 runs to 12 residues. The CDR3 nucleotides read TGTGCCAGCAGCTTCGGTAATTCACCCCTCCACTTT. Its translation: CASSFGNSPLHF.

This rearrangement joins TRBV20-1 to TRBJ2-2; the D is unclear. Between the trimmed V and J ends, which lost 4 bases and 7 bases, there was a span of 7 bases. Germline lookup yields CDR1 DFQATT and CDR2 SNEGSKA (reference sequence). The CDR3 loop spans 11 amino acids. The CDR3 region has the DNA TGCAGTGCTATTCGAGACGGGGAGCTGTTTTTT. Protein sequence: CSAIRDGELFF.

The chain links TRBV4-2 to TRBJ1-3; D unresolved. The CDR3 loop spans 12 amino acids. Germline CDR1 and CDR2: LGHNA and YNFKEQ. The V gene lost 9 bases and the J gene lost 0 bases, with 6 bases spanning the gap. CDR3: CASTGSGNTIYF. CDR3 bases: TGTGCCAGTACGGGCTCTGGAAACACCATATATTTT.

V gene TRBV27 combines with J gene TRBJ1-5; 10 nucleotides agree with TRBD1. Per germline, CDR1 MNHEY and CDR2 SMNVEV (reference sequence). The V segment lost 4 bases and the J segment 5 bases; nucleotides outside the gene matches: 5. This CDR3 has 15 residues. The CDR3 DNA sequence: TGTGCCAGCAGTTCCCTTGGACAGGGGGATCAGCCCCAGCATTTT. This sequence encodes CASSSLGQGDQPQHF.

The chain couples TRBV13 to TRBJ1-2; maybe TRBD1 (6 bases). The CDR3 covers 16 residues. The germline V gene encodes CDR1 PRHDT and CDR2 FYEKMQ (reference sequence). The V end was cut by 2 bases, the J end by 6 bases, with 19 bases between. The CDR3 spells CASSLLNYQGSNGYTF. The CDR3, as DNA: TGTGCCAGCAGCTTACTGAACTATCAGGGGTCCAATGGCTACACCTTC.

The V gene is TRBV7-8, the J gene TRBJ1-2; D is unclear. V lost 1 base and J 4 bases, leaving 7 bases between the germline ends. CDR3 length: 13 residues. Germline V gene sequence: CDR1 SGHVS, CDR2 FQNEAQ. CDR3 sequence (DNA): TGTGCCAGCAGCTTAGAATCTCTCTATGGCTACACCTTC. As protein: CASSLESLYGYTF.

The CDR3 here is CASSPWWVSGQGSEEQYF. The CDR3 nucleotides read TGCGCCAGCAGCCCGTGGTGGGTATCGGGACAGGGAAGTGAGGAGCAGTACTTC. V usage is TRBV4-3 and J usage is TRBJ2-7; 9 nucleotides line up with TRBD1. Losses at the gene ends were 4 bases for V and 7 bases for J; bases not matched to a gene: 20. The CDR3 is 18 amino acids. CDR1 and CDR2 from the germline V gene are LGHNA and YSLEER.

The V gene is TRBV6-1, the J gene TRBJ1-2; D uncertain. Germline V gene sequence: CDR1 MNHNS, CDR2 SASEGT. Trimming pared 0 bases from V and 0 bases from J, leaving 5 bases between. CDR3 length: 14 residues. CDR3 region: CASSEAGANYGYTF. In DNA, the CDR3 is TGTGCCAGCAGTGAAGCAGGAGCTAACTATGGCTACACCTTC.